This T cell receptor (beta chain) is from a study of T cell therapy after organ transplantation. Germline assignment: CDR1 LGHNT and CDR2 FRNRAP. This CDR3 region has 18 residues. J lost 2 bases, V lost 2 bases, and 10 bases had no gene match. Sequencing used immunoSEQ multiplex PCR; TCRdb keeps in-frame clones, though not all of them. The sample gives roughly 48,000 clones, roughly 93% of which show up once; around 3.2% is in the top ten. This clone was seen only once. Its cognate antigen is unknown. Study-level results: Lower pretherapy CD8 clonality went with larger post-therapy fold change.

The chain couples TRBV12-5 to TRBJ1-3; 9 bases map to TRBD1. The sequence was obtained from a human patient who had received a solid organ transplant and had CMV disease. The sequencing used CD8+ T cells from blood, collected before autologous CMV-specific T cell therapy. The CDR3 reads CASGLPPSDRGAGNTIYF. CDR3 in DNA: TGTGCTAGTGGTTTGCCCCCATCCGACAGGGGGGCTGGAAACACCATATATTTT.